This T cell receptor beta chain was captured by sequencing in a study of cytomegalovirus exposure and HLA in healthy donors (dated by TCRdb to between 2016 and 2019). Context from the whole study: In an earlier analysis of 587 of the donors, under 300 Gb of sequence data and roughly 100 million unique TCR beta sequences from 150 million to 200 million T cells were reported. An early release covering 500 to 750 HLA-typed donors comprised roughly 300 gigabases of sequencing data and around 80 million unique TCR sequences. Of the 300 to 450 genotyped donors, less than 90% were placed in the genetic ancestry cluster associated with self-reported Caucasian donors. The study was designed to test whether signatures of past pathogen exposure could be identified by cataloging public T cell receptors. The study used immunosequencing to profile the T cell repertoires of several hundred subjects and linked those repertoires to cytomegalovirus serostatus. Besides the first cohort of around 670 subjects, a separate validation cohort made up of about 120 different subjects was used. To predict cytomegalovirus infection status, the study combined high-throughput TCR immunosequencing, statistical association of individual TCRs with disease status, and machine learning. In a later analysis, previously published TCR beta repertoires from hundreds of donors were re-analyzed and high-resolution HLA genotyping was added so that TCR occurrence patterns could be studied. In the later analysis, no new phenotypic data were used to find candidate immune exposures; instead, reliance was placed on TCR beta sequences and their occurrence across donors. An earlier analysis of fewer than 700 of the donors applied high-throughput TCR beta sequencing to assess whether each TCR beta V gene segment acted as functional or pseudogenic. Alongside the repertoire data, information on donor age, sex, ethnicity and CMV serostatus was compiled. A later genetic analysis took genome-wide SNP genotypes for about 65% of the 666 donors and used that subset as a discovery cohort. Every discovery cohort repertoire had been produced on one sequencing platform. Class I and class II HLA loci were covered by the typing at four-digit resolution. Typing coverage differed by locus: A, B, C, DRB1 and DQB1 were typed in roughly 629-630 donors, DQA1 in about 560, DPA1 in some 600, and DPB1 in 450 to 480. About five DR-DQ haplotypes were treated as single units for association and clustering because of strong linkage in the cohort. Among 398 genotyped donors of the cohort, an average of about 240,000 unique TCR beta nucleotide sequences were sequenced per donor, roughly 18% of them non-productive. Paper-wide results and their limitations: Most TCR sequences were seen in very few donors, while some public TCRs were found in many individuals. In both the original and validation cohorts, the classifier was reported to diagnose cytomegalovirus status with high specificity and sensitivity. The earlier analysis of around 600 of the donors excluded around 17 rarely observed V segments, including chromosome 9 orphons, because counts were too low. A further reported finding was that TCR beta sequences accurately predicted the HLA-A and HLA-B alleles for most subjects in the first cohort. Roughly uniform sequencing depth across donors was assumed in presence/absence analyses, although this assumption may not hold. For the cohort, immune exposure information was limited to CMV serostatus. HLA typing was unavailable for some donors at each locus, so association tests used only the typed subset. When HLA alleles, especially DR and DQ, strongly co-occurred, attributing TCR associations to individual alleles was difficult. V-gene and J-gene trimming of TCR beta chains was associated with a missense DCLRE1C variant in a later genetic analysis, and the association was replicated in an independent cohort. Broadly in line with IMGT annotations, most TCR beta V segments showed up in productive rearrangements about 87% or about 30% of the time in an earlier analysis of several hundred of the donors. In a later analysis, HLA-associated TCR beta chains were found to be more clonally expanded and to have lower generation probabilities than equally common non-associated chains. The authors suggested that the approach could potentially be extended to other disease states and immunological phenotypes. A later genetic analysis reported fewer N-insertions in productive TCRs among donors in an Asian-associated ancestry cluster than the roughly 700-donor mean. In vitro tests confirmed that a few of the cytomegalovirus-associated TCR beta chains recognize cytomegalovirus antigens. According to a later analysis, parvovirus B19, influenza, CMV and Epstein-Barr virus appeared linked to several top co-occurrence clusters. In a later analysis, most CMV-associated TCR beta chains were found to appear HLA-restricted, with HLA associations seemingly driven largely by CMV exposure. Because the 87-base-pair reads could not distinguish some IMGT-functional V segments, including TRBV6-2 and TRBV6-3, those segments were excluded. The study gave a list of around 170 TCR beta chains associated with cytomegalovirus. Only TCR beta chains were sequenced in this cohort, and the absence of alpha or paired-chain data limited detectable features. In a later analysis, TCR association rates were found to vary across HLA loci, with the most associated TCRs seen for DRB1 alleles and the fewest for HLA-C alleles. Correlated functional status among segregating V segments might be attributable to linkage disequilibrium, but an unknown experimental factor could not be ruled out. A group of highly shared sequence variants was considered likely to be a technical artifact of the sequencing pipeline. Specific HLA alleles were associated with 16,951 TCR beta sequences at a false discovery rate of 0.05 in a later analysis.

CDR1 and CDR2 are drawn from the germline V gene: MNHEY, SVGAGI. V is reduced by 5 bases and J by 9 bases, leaving a spacing of 14 bases between them. The CDR3 covers 13 residues, taking in both the cysteine and the phenylalanine. Here the CDR3 DNA is all that survives: 39 bases in frame from base 1. The cohort comprised some 680 healthy bone marrow donors. All cohort members were sampled while nominally healthy, although unrecorded immune exposures were likely present. The donor tested CMV seronegative, placing the donor among the 352 seronegative members of the cohort. A peripheral blood sample was provided by each donor, and peripheral blood mononuclear cells were used for TCR beta sequencing. The Qiagen DNeasy Blood Extraction Kit was used to extract genomic DNA from the blood cell samples. Library generation was performed with the immunoSEQ multiplex PCR assay. For the multiplex PCR, a mixture combining 60 forward primers for TCR Vbeta segments and 13 reverse primers for TCR Jbeta segments was used. The CDR3 region of rearranged TCR beta genes was amplified from genomic DNA by a multiplex PCR assay. The amplified TCR beta libraries were sequenced on the Illumina HiSeq System as 87-base-pair reads. As for how the authors treated the data: A later analysis counted approximately 74 million unique TCR beta chains across the 666 repertoires, and around 9.9 million of these chains were shared by at least two donors. Raw reads were error-corrected and collapsed into unique sequences with a nearest-neighbor algorithm that merged closely related sequences to remove PCR and sequencing errors. CDR3 sequences were aligned to IMGT reference sequences to assign V, D and J gene segments. For a sequence to be retained, a match of at least six nucleotides to both a V gene segment and a J gene segment was required. Rearrangements were called productive when the CDR3 lacked stop codons and stayed in frame with V and J; all others were non-productive. Following IMGT convention, CDR3 was defined as the stretch from the second conserved V-encoded cysteine up to the conserved J-encoded phenylalanine. The earlier analysis of roughly 590 of the donors excluded any sequence lacking an unambiguous match to a single V gene segment. An earlier analysis of 450 to 650 of the donors called V segments functional above 56.7% productive rearrangements and segregating when the between-donor standard deviation exceeded 5%. A statistical classification framework was built for diagnosing cytomegalovirus status from the catalog of TCR beta chain sequences. In a later analysis, V and J genes were assigned by comparing TCR nucleotide sequences against IMGT/GENE-DB human TR gene sequences. A later analysis assigned CDR3 sequences and most-parsimonious VDJ recombination scenarios with the TCRdist pipeline. In a later analysis, each TCR beta chain was defined by its CDR3 amino acid sequence together with its V-gene family, and reads without a unique V-gene family were excluded. To address suspected cross-contamination and a sequencing artifact, a later analysis removed a few hundred highly shared, low-generation-probability nucleotide sequences. In a later analysis, a clonal expansion index for each public chain was calculated from normalized within-repertoire ranks of inferred template counts. A later analysis computed generation probabilities with a VDJ recombination model fitted to out-of-frame rearrangements, and checked the results against IGoR. A later analysis scored TCR-TCR, TCR-HLA and TCR-CMV co-occurrence with hypergeometric tests, applying a repertoire-size bias correction to TCR pairs. False discovery rates were estimated in a later analysis by permuting HLA or CMV assignments 20 times. In a later analysis, co-occurring TCRs were grouped using DBSCAN, with TCRdist sequence similarity added in when clustering inside HLA-allele-positive subsets. For co-occurrence clustering, repertoires with fewer than 30,000 or more than 120,000 public chains were excluded, along with several repertoires with anomalous nucleotide sharing. TCRdb holds this immuneACCESS table with in-frame rearrangements only. Some clones are missing; in checked studies, unresolved V genes explain under half, and the rest has no known cause. That table supplies the V and J calls and clone size; D and trimming were determined from the DNA. In all, the sample holds roughly 90,000 clones, and 70% to 90% of those were seen once. In total, the top ten clones hold about 2.3% of the sample.

To note about this clone: What antigen it recognizes has not been identified. Base qualities are not provided; no much larger clone lies one nucleotide away.

This clonotype originated in a man aged 18 to 29 in good health and CMV-seronegative. The sample taken for sequencing was PBMCs. The chain is made from TRBV6-5 and TRBJ2-1; the D gene is perhaps TRBD2, on 5 matching bases. The DNA reads as follows: TGTGCCAGCAGTCGACCACTAGGTACTGAGCAGTTCTTC. Translated, it gives CASSRPLGTEQFF.